This note documents a single T cell receptor (beta chain) sequence. Libraries were prepared by immunoSEQ multiplex PCR; TCRdb keeps only in-frame clonotypes and omits some of them. The table shows 180,000 or so clones, with around 76% occurring only once. The data stem from a study of blood T cell repertoires in COVID-19. Germline loops: CDR1 LNHDA, CDR2 SQIVND (reference sequence). The CDR3 runs 17 residues. The V gene end was trimmed by 7 bases and the J gene end by 7 bases; junction bases not matched to a gene: 17. The gene calls are TRBV19 and TRBJ1-2; 11 bases are a match to TRBD1. The sequence derives from a woman between 50 and 59 years old with active or convalescent COVID-19. Sequencing was carried out using peripheral blood. In DNA form, the CDR3 reads TGTGCCAGTAAGGGGACTCCGGGACAGGGGGAATCGGGTGGCTACACCTTC. Protein product: CASKGTPGQGESGGYTF.